These T cell receptor beta chains were read from a single sample in a study of identical twins. MiXCR was run by TCRdb on the 5' RACE reads, yielding one entry per CDR3 protein. The sample has 470,000 or so distinct CDR3 sequences, 24% seen once. This sample also belongs to another study, concerning T cells expressing NK-cell markers.

The sample taken for sequencing was CD4+ T cells sorted from blood. These receptors originate from a woman between 18 and 30 years old in good health. CDR3s include the opening cysteine and the closing phenylalanine or tryptophan. D genes are given only for firm matches. Not all rows give a size; the values are once, few, many and, for expanded clones, a class.

size,V,D,J,DNA,CDR3
NA,TRBV10-3,TRBD2,TRBJ2-3,TGTGCCATCAGTGTAACTAGCGGGGGTTCAGATACGCAGTATTTT,CAISVTSGGSDTQYF
few,TRBV27,NA,TRBJ2-7,TGTGCCAGCAGACCCATTCGGGACCACTCCTACGAGCAGTACTTC,CASRPIRDHSYEQYF
NA,TRBV5-1,TRBD2,TRBJ2-7,TGCGCCAGCAGCTCCGGGACTAGCGGTTACGAGCAGTACTTC,CASSSGTSGYEQYF
NA,TRBV30,TRBD2,TRBJ2-3,TGTGCCTGGATCCCCAACTTACAGCGGGAGGGGGGATATTTT,CAWIPNLQREGGYF
NA,TRBV5-6,TRBD2,TRBJ2-5,TGTGCCAGCAGCTTGGTCGGCGGGAGTCGCGGGAGAGAGACCCAGTACTTC,CASSLVGGSRGRETQYF
few,TRBV6-1,TRBD1,TRBJ2-3,TGTGCCAGCAGGCCCTATCCCCCTACAGGGGACGGCACAGATACGCAGTATTTT,CASRPYPPTGDGTDTQYF
few,TRBV12-3/TRBV12-4,NA,TRBJ2-7,TGTGCCAGCAGTTTCTCCAGCAGCTACGAGCAGTACTTC,CASSFSSSYEQYF
many,TRBV12-3/TRBV12-4,TRBD1,TRBJ1-2,TGTGCCAGCAGTCTAAGGACAGGGATCTATGGCTACACCTTC,CASSLRTGIYGYTF
NA,TRBV20-1,NA,TRBJ2-2,TGCAGTGCTTATGGGGGGGCCACGGGGCCCGGGGAGCTGTTTTTT,CSAYGGATGPGELFF
NA,TRBV5-1,TRBD2,TRBJ2-7,TGCGCCAGCAGCTCCGGAGGGACTAGCGGGGACTCCTACGAGCAGTACTTC,CASSSGGTSGDSYEQYF
once,TRBV5-1,NA,TRBJ1-1,TGCGCCAGCAGCTTGGGACTCGTACTGAACACTGAAGCTTTCTTT,CASSLGLVLNTEAFF
NA,TRBV4-2,NA,TRBJ2-7,TGTGCCAGCAGCCTACATCCATCGGACTACGAGCAGTACTTC,CASSLHPSDYEQYF
NA,TRBV14,NA,TRBJ2-3,TGTGCCAGCAGCCATACGCTAGCGAGCGCAGATACGCAGTATTTT,CASSHTLASADTQYF
NA,TRBV5-4,NA,TRBJ2-1,TGTGCCAGCAGCTTGGAATCCAGCAACAATGAGCAGTTCTTC,CASSLESSNNEQFF
few,TRBV5-1,NA,TRBJ2-2,TGCGCCTCTTGCTTTGGGGACCGGGCGACCGGGGAGCTGTTTTTT,CASCFGDRATGELFF
many,TRBV29-1,TRBD2,TRBJ2-3,TGCAGCGTCGGGACTAGCGGGGGGCCCACAGATACGCAGTATTTT,CSVGTSGGPTDTQYF
NA,TRBV20-1,TRBD2,TRBJ2-5,TGCAGTGCTACCCCACACGGGACTACCGAACAAGAGACCCAGTACTTC,CSATPHGTTEQETQYF
many,TRBV12-3/TRBV12-4,NA,TRBJ2-5,TGTGCCAGCAGTTTTGGTTGGAGAGAGACCCAGTACTTC,CASSFGWRETQYF
NA,TRBV12-3/TRBV12-4,TRBD1,TRBJ1-2,TGTGCCAGCAGTCTATATGACAGGGGAGACGGCTACACCTTC,CASSLYDRGDGYTF
many,TRBV9,NA,TRBJ2-7,TGTGCCAGCAGCGTAGATGGAGGATCCTACGAGCAGTACTTC,CASSVDGGSYEQYF
few,TRBV12-3/TRBV12-4,TRBD2,TRBJ2-3,TGTGCCAGCAGTTTACTAGCGGGAGATGATACGCAGTATTTT,CASSLLAGDDTQYF
NA,TRBV2,NA,TRBJ2-5,TGTGCCAGCAGGGACCCTCAAGAGACCCAGTACTTC,CASRDPQETQYF
NA,TRBV9,TRBD1,TRBJ2-1,TGTGCCAGCAGCGTCTTAGGACAGGGAAGTGTTAATGAGCAGTTCTTC,CASSVLGQGSVNEQFF
few,TRBV20-1,NA,TRBJ1-5,TGCAGTGCTAGACCCGGACCCCAGAATCAGCCCCAGCATTTT,CSARPGPQNQPQHF
few,TRBV12-3/TRBV12-4,TRBD2,TRBJ2-1,TGTGCCAGCAGCCAGGGACTAGCGGGGGGGTTTAAAGAGCAGTTCTTC,CASSQGLAGGFKEQFF
few,TRBV6-2/TRBV6-3,NA,TRBJ2-7,TGTGCCAGCAGTTACGGGAGGTACGAGCAGTACTTC,CASSYGRYEQYF
NA,TRBV29-1,TRBD1,TRBJ2-2,TGCAGCGTCGGGACAGGGGGTGGCGGGGAGCTGTTTTTT,CSVGTGGGGELFF
NA,TRBV5-1,NA,TRBJ2-6,TGCGCCAGCAGCTTAGACAGGACGGGCGGGGCCAACGTCCTGACTTTC,CASSLDRTGGANVLTF
NA,TRBV30,NA,TRBJ2-1,TGTGCCTGGACCCGTATATCCAATGAGCAGTTCTTC,CAWTRISNEQFF
few,TRBV5-1,NA,TRBJ2-5,TGCGCCAGCAGTGAGGGAAACCCCGAGACCCAGTACTTC,CASSEGNPETQYF
NA,TRBV11-2,TRBD2,TRBJ2-3,TGTGCCAGCAGCTTATTCCGACTAGCGGGGGAAGATACGCAGTATTTT,CASSLFRLAGEDTQYF